Here is one TCR beta chain with its context. Antigen: not known. This entry comes from a study of tumor-infiltrating lymphocytes in localized non-small cell lung cancer. For the study at large: Several tumor histologies, both smoking statuses, and some post-neoadjuvant chemotherapy samples were included. Overall study findings and caveats: Different pieces of the same tissue went to different assays, confounding technical variation with intratumor heterogeneity.

Profiled with immunoSEQ multiplex PCR; TCRdb holds only in-frame clones, not every one. Here the sample spans several thousand clones, about four fifths being singletons. The V end lost 1 base, the J end lost 6 bases, and 19 bases lay between the germline ends. Germline V gene lookup returns CDR1 LNHDA and CDR2 SQIVND (reference sequence). The CDR3 runs 17 residues. Sequencing input: uninvolved lung tissue not adjacent to the tumor. The J gene is TRBJ1-5, the V gene TRBV19; the D is unclear. The origin of this receptor is a human donor with non-small cell lung cancer. The CDR3 here is CASSIALVLRPRQPQHF. The CDR3 DNA is TGTGCCAGTAGTATAGCGTTGGTCCTTCGCCCCCGTCAGCCCCAGCATTTT.